The clone carrying this T cell receptor beta chain was seen many times. What it binds is unknown. The entry originates in a study of human T cells and chemical hapten exposure. Study-wide context: Among samples, TCR yields varied mainly because of small differences in pooled library volume.

Study results and caveats: TCRs at high frequency, those above 1 in 1000, did not change with DPC sensitization.

Individual cDNA molecules in this library carried unique molecular identifiers. In the authors' methods: From roughly 23,000 to 700,000 TCRs were found per sample, with a median of approximately 92,000. TCRdb re-derived calls from the reads in MiXCR, one entry per CDR3 protein. The V and J calls reflect TCRdb's pipeline rather than the authors' work. The sample holds about 120,000 distinct CDR3 sequences, approximately 9% seen once. Someone pulled total RNA out of unfractionated whole blood. The ends were cut back, 5 bases at V and 2 bases at J, with 13 bases in the middle. The CDR3 spans 15 residues. Germline loops: CDR1 SEHNR, CDR2 FQNEAQ (reference sequence).

Sequencing used whole blood. The gene calls are TRBV7-9 and TRBJ2-1; D is uncertain. This TCR was sampled from a human donor in good health. Some clones in this sample may be carry-over from other donors' samples. The CDR3 loop is CASSPSGSPYNEQFF. DNA of the CDR3: TGTGCCAGCAGCCCGAGTGGATCACCCTACAATGAGCAGTTCTTC.